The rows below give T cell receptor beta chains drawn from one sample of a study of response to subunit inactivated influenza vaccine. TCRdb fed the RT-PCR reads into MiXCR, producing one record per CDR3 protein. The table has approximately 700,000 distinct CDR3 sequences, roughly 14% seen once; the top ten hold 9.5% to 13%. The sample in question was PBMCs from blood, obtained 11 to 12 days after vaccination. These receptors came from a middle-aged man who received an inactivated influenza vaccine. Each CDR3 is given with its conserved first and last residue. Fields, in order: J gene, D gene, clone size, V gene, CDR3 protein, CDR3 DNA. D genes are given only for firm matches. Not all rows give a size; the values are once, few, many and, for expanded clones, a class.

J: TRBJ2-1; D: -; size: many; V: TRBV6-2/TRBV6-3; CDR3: CASSPGSLLSLGFF; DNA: TGTGCCAGCAGTCCAGGGTCCCTCTTGTCTCTTGGGTTCTTC
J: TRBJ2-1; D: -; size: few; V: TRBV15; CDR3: CATSSTASRQFF; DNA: TGTGCCACCAGCTCAACAGCCTCGCGGCAGTTCTTC
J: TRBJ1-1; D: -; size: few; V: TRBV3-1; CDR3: CASSQDRVGGEAFF; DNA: TGTGCCAGCAGCCAAGATAGAGTTGGAGGTGAAGCTTTCTTT
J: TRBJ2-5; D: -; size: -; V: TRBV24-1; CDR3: CATSDGLLGETQYF; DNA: TGTGCCACCAGTGATGGTCTCTTGGGTGAGACCCAGTACTTC
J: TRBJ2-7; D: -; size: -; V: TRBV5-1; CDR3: CASSLAGTTEQYF; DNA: TGCGCCAGCAGCTTGGCCGGTACTACCGAGCAGTACTTC
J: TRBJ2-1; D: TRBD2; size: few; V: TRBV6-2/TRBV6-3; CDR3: CASSYSRTSGSPSSYNEQFF; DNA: TGTGCCAGCAGTTACTCCCGGACTAGCGGGAGCCCGAGCTCCTACAATGAGCAGTTCTTC
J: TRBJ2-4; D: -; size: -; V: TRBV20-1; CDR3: CSARQAGAKNIQYF; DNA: TGCAGTGCTAGACAGGCGGGAGCCAAAAACATTCAGTACTTC
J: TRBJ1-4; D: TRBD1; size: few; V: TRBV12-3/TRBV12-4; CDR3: CASSRTGATNEKLFF; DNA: TGTGCCAGCAGTCGAACAGGGGCAACTAATGAAAAACTGTTTTTT
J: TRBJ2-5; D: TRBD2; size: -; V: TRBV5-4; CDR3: CASSSIATSGGSAQYF; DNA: TGTGCCAGCAGCTCCATTGCTACTAGCGGGGGGTCGGCCCAGTACTTC
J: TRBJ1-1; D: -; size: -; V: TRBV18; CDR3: CASSPRRGLDTEAFF; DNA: TGTGCCAGCTCACCAAGACGAGGTTTGGACACTGAAGCTTTCTTT
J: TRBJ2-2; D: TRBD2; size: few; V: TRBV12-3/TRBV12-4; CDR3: CASKTSGGNGELFF; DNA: TGTGCCAGCAAGACTAGCGGGGGAAACGGGGAGCTGTTTTTT
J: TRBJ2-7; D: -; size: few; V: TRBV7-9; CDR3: CASSLEGVIKQYF; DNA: TGTGCCAGCAGCTTAGAGGGGGTAATTAAGCAGTACTTC
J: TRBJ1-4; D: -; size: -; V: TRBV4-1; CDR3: CASSQVKGRINEKLFF; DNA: TGCGCCAGCAGCCAAGTAAAGGGGCGGATTAATGAAAAACTGTTTTTT
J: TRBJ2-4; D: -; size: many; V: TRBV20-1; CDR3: CSATRPAENIQYF; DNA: TGCAGTGCTACCCGCCCGGCCGAAAACATTCAGTACTTC
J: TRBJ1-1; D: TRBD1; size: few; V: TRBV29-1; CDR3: CSVYRGGNTEAFF; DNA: TGCAGCGTATACAGGGGAGGGAACACTGAAGCTTTCTTT
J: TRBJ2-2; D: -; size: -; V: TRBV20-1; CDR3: CSAKSGTGELFF; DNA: TGCAGTGCTAAATCAGGAACCGGGGAGCTGTTTTTT
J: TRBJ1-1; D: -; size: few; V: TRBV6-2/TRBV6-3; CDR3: CASSYLSRGTEAFF; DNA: TGTGCCAGCAGTTACCTTAGCAGGGGAACTGAAGCTTTCTTT
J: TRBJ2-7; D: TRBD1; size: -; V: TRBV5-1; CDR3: CASSEGQGAYYEQYF; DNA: TGCGCCAGCAGCGAAGGACAGGGGGCCTACTACGAGCAGTACTTC
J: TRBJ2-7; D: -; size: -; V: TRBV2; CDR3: CASIWHRRSEQYF; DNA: TGTGCCAGCATATGGCACCGCCGGTCGGAGCAGTACTTC
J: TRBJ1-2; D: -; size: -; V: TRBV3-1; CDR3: CASSQITSSLRTGGYTF; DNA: TGTGCCAGCAGCCAAATTACATCGTCGCTGAGGACGGGGGGCTACACCTTC